These 26 T cell receptor beta chains were all obtained from the same sample, sequenced in a study of blood T cell repertoires in COVID-19. Sequencing used immunoSEQ multiplex PCR; TCRdb keeps in-frame clones, though not all of them. The repertoire holds about 150,000 clones, approximately 90% seen once, with about 1.5% in the top ten. Sequencing input: peripheral blood. The receptor source for this set is a human donor in a cohort sampled during active COVID-19.

Note on this clone: Other DNA sequences of this sample code for an identical CDR3. This rearrangement joins TRBV6-5 to TRBJ1-1; D unclear. Germline lookup yields CDR1 MNHEY and CDR2 SVGAGI. This CDR3 is built from 13 residues. V was cut by 2 bases and J by 1 base, with 5 bases left in between. This CDR3 reads CASSYVKNTEAFF. CDR3 bases: TGTGCCAGCAGTTACGTCAAGAACACTGAAGCTTTCTTT.

This rearrangement joins TRBV29-1 to TRBJ1-2; 7 nucleotides match TRBD1. There are 13 residues in the CDR3. CDR1 is SQVTM, CDR2 ANQGSEA, per germline. The V and J ends lost 6 bases and 4 bases, in that order; junction bases with no gene match: 8. The CDR3 loop is CSVLGTDPYGYTF. DNA of the CDR3: TGCAGCGTACTAGGGACAGACCCCTATGGCTACACCTTC.

The V call is TRBV3-1 (or the pseudogene TRBV3-2), the J call TRBJ2-4, with TRBD2 identical over 15 bases. The germline CDR1 and CDR2 sequences are LGHDT and YNNKEL (reference sequence). The CDR3 length is 18 residues. Trimming at V came to 1 base and at J to 0 bases, leaving 1 base not matched to a gene. The CDR3 protein is CASSQGTSGGVAKNIQYF. CDR3 nucleotide sequence: TGTGCCAGCAGCCAAGGGACTAGCGGGGGGGTAGCCAAAAACATTCAGTACTTC.

The chain joins TRBV6-6 to TRBJ2-5; no clear D. The V gene's germline CDR1 is MNHNY and CDR2 SVGAGI (reference sequence). V was clipped by 0 bases and J by 2 bases, with 7 bases between them. The CDR3 has 14 residues. The CDR3 DNA sequence: TGTGCCAGCAGTTACTCCCCCAGGCAAGAGACCCAGTACTTC. It codes for CASSYSPRQETQYF.

This chain connects TRBV21-1 to TRBJ2-7; TRBD2 reflects the table's D call only, with no check against the DNA. TRBV21-1 is noted as a pseudogene. The CDR3 runs to 16 residues. The CDR3 region is CASTGIWTSPTYEQYF. CDR3 nucleotides: TGTGCCAGCACTGGTATTTGGACTAGCCCTACCTACGAGCAGTACTTC.

Here the CDR3 reads CSVGQGPYNEQFF. The CDR3 DNA reads as TGCAGCGTTGGACAGGGTCCTTACAATGAGCAGTTCTTC. The chain couples TRBV29-1 to TRBJ2-1; 7 nucleotides align to TRBD1. Germline trimming cut 4 bases from V and 4 bases from J; bases unmatched to any gene: 4. This CDR3 spans 13 amino acids. Per germline, CDR1 SQVTM and CDR2 ANQGSEA.

J is TRBJ1-5 and V is TRBV7-2; D perhaps matches TRBD1 (6 bases). V was trimmed by 4 bases and J by 3 bases, leaving 13 bases between them. The germline CDR1 and CDR2 sequences are SGHTA and FQGNSA. The CDR3 is made up of 15 amino acids. The CDR3 is CASSSGTLLNQPQHF. The CDR3 bases are TGTGCCAGCAGCTCGGGGACACTGCTCAATCAGCCCCAGCATTTT.

The chain recombines TRBV2 with TRBJ1-5, with no clear D. The germline V gene encodes CDR1 SNHLY and CDR2 FYNNEI. The CDR3 is made up of 13 amino acids. V lost 6 bases and J 3 bases, leaving 9 bases between the germline ends. CDR3 region: CASRRGNNQPQHF. The CDR3 DNA sequence: TGTGCCAGCAGGCGAGGGAACAATCAGCCCCAGCATTTT.

The chain couples TRBV7-8 to TRBJ2-6; D remains ambiguous. Germline V gene data show CDR1 as SGHVS and CDR2 as FQNEAQ. V shed 5 bases and J shed 0 bases, with 11 bases lying between them. The CDR3 is made up of 16 amino acids. The DNA of the CDR3 is TGTGCCAGCAGCGCCCCCTCTAACTCTGGGGCCAACGTCCTGACTTTC. It encodes CASSAPSNSGANVLTF.

The CDR3 DNA is TGTGCCAGCAGCTTGGGGAGCTCTGGGGCCAACGTCCTGACTTTC. It is translated as CASSLGSSGANVLTF. This rearrangement joins TRBV5-4 to TRBJ2-6; D call uncertain. Per germline, CDR1 SGHNT and CDR2 YYREEE (reference sequence). The CDR3 contains 15 residues. Trimming cost V 0 bases and J 0 bases, with 4 bases left between them.

This chain joins TRBV10-3 and TRBJ1-1, with D possibly matching TRBD1 (5 bases). V was shortened by 6 bases and J by 6 bases, with 11 bases between the two germline ends. CDR1 and CDR2 (germline): ENHRY, SYGVKD. The CDR3 extends over 12 amino acids. CDR3 loop: CAISGGEAEAFF. CDR3 nucleotide sequence: TGTGCCATCAGCGGGGGGGAGGCTGAAGCTTTCTTT.

V and J are TRBV20-1 and TRBJ1-4; unclear D gene. V was pared by 3 bases and J by 2 bases, with 13 bases between. CDR3 size: 15 residues. The germline gives CDR1 DFQATT, CDR2 SNEGSKA (reference sequence). The CDR3 DNA reads as TGCAGTGCTAGTCGGGTGAGGGTTACTAATGAAAAACTGTTTTTT. Its translation is CSASRVRVTNEKLFF.

J is TRBJ2-1 and V is TRBV9; 13 nucleotides align to TRBD2. Germline CDR1 is SGDLS and CDR2 is YYNGEE. V lost 5 bases, J lost 8 bases, and 7 bases stayed unmatched. This CDR3 contains 15 residues. The CDR3: CASSGTSGALDEQFF. The DNA for the CDR3 is TGTGCCAGCAGTGGGACTAGCGGGGCCCTGGATGAGCAGTTCTTC.

The J gene is TRBJ2-1, the V gene TRBV24-1, with D possibly TRBD2 on 6 matching bases. Germline V gives CDR1 KGHDR, CDR2 SFDVKD. The CDR3 has 18 amino acids. Trimming stripped 1 base from V and 2 bases from J, with 17 bases between. CDR3 sequence reads: CATSDFSAGWPTYNEQFF. Written as DNA, the CDR3 is TGTGCCACCAGTGATTTTTCGGCGGGGTGGCCCACCTACAATGAGCAGTTCTTC.

The rearrangement joins TRBV29-1 to TRBJ1-1; D is undetermined. The CDR3 sequence is 11 residues long. The germline gives CDR1 SQVTM, CDR2 ANQGSEA. The V and J ends lost 2 bases and 1 base respectively, with 2 bases between them. Here the CDR3 reads CSVEQNTEAFF. In nucleotides, the CDR3 is TGCAGCGTTGAACAGAACACTGAAGCTTTCTTT.

This chain joins TRBV25-1 and TRBJ2-1; no definite D call. This CDR3 spans 12 amino acids. V was shortened by 5 bases and J by 4 bases, with 6 bases between the two germline ends. Looked up from germline, CDR1 is MGHDK and CDR2 is SYGVNS. This CDR3 reads CASSLRYNEQFF. CDR3 coding DNA: TGTGCCAGCAGTTTACGGTACAATGAGCAGTTCTTC.

The chain joins TRBV10-3 to TRBJ1-2; D is possibly TRBD1 (5 bases). The CDR3 has 14 residues. V gave up 2 bases and J gave up 8 bases, with 15 bases separating them. The V gene's germline CDR1 is ENHRY and CDR2 SYGVKD. The CDR3 is CAISEQGTGGGYTF. The CDR3 nucleotides are TGTGCCATCAGTGAGCAGGGCACAGGTGGAGGCTACACCTTC.

The chain links TRBV2 to TRBJ2-5; TRBD1 matches 7 bases. CDR3 length: 15 residues. Germline V lookup: CDR1 SNHLY, CDR2 FYNNEI. V dropped 4 bases and J dropped 5; count of bases not matched to a gene: 10. This CDR3 reads CASSGWVTGAETQYF. In DNA, the CDR3 is TGTGCCAGCAGTGGGTGGGTTACAGGGGCGGAGACCCAGTACTTC.

V usage is TRBV6-6 and J usage is TRBJ1-5; 9 nucleotides agree with TRBD1. The V segment lost 5 bases and the J segment 6 bases; nucleotides outside the gene matches: 11. In germline, CDR1 is MNHNY, CDR2 SVGAGI (reference sequence). CDR3 length: 16 amino acids. As DNA, the CDR3 is TGTGCCAGCAGTGGGAAAGACAGGGGGGGCTTTCAGCCCCAGCATTTT. Translating it yields CASSGKDRGGFQPQHF.

The V and J genes are TRBV5-6 and TRBJ1-1; no clear D gene. The germline V gene encodes CDR1 SGHDT and CDR2 YYEEEE. The V end lost 0 bases, the J end lost 0 bases, and 9 bases lay between the germline ends. The CDR3 loop spans 15 amino acids. This CDR3 reads CASSLGWRMNTEAFF. In DNA form, the CDR3 reads TGTGCCAGCAGCTTGGGTTGGAGGATGAACACTGAAGCTTTCTTT.

The chain couples TRBV18 to TRBJ1-3; D is unclear. The CDR3 totals 16 residues. Trimming left V 3 bases short and J 0 bases short, with 12 bases between. Germline CDR1 reads KGHSH; CDR2 reads LQKENI. The CDR3, as DNA: TGTGCCAGCTCACCTCGATTGGGAGACTCTGGAAACACCATATATTTT. Its protein is CASSPRLGDSGNTIYF.

J is TRBJ1-2 and V is TRBV9, with 8 bases fitting TRBD1. The germline CDR1 and CDR2 sequences are SGDLS and YYNGEE. Trimming removed 0 bases from V and 4 bases from J; junction bases left unmatched: 2. This CDR3 spans 14 amino acids. The CDR3 loop is CASSVVGQAYGYTF. The DNA of the CDR3 is TGTGCCAGCAGCGTAGTGGGACAGGCCTATGGCTACACCTTC.

The chain recombines TRBV6-5 with TRBJ1-2; 9 positions match TRBD1. From germline, CDR1 is MNHEY and CDR2 SVGAGI. CDR3 length equals 14 residues. J lost 3 bases, V lost 8 bases, and 7 bases had no gene match. CDR3 sequence (DNA): TGTGCCAGCTTTAACAGGGGGCAGGACTATGGCTACACCTTC. It is translated as CASFNRGQDYGYTF.

This chain links TRBV2 with TRBJ1-5; the match to TRBD1 covers 8 bases. CDR1 and CDR2 (germline): SNHLY, FYNNEI. Unmatched junction bases numbered 7, after V lost 6 bases and J lost 6 bases. The CDR3 covers 14 residues. This CDR3 reads CASSNQGAGQPQHF. The CDR3 bases are TGTGCCAGCAGCAATCAGGGGGCAGGTCAGCCCCAGCATTTT.

The V gene is TRBV7-2, the J gene TRBJ1-2; D gene ambiguous. From germline, CDR1 is SGHTA and CDR2 FQGNSA. Trimming stripped 1 base from V and 7 bases from J, with 10 bases between. The CDR3 sequence is 13 residues long. For the CDR3, the DNA is TGTGCCAGCAGCTTAGAAACCCAAGCTGGCTACACCTTC. Amino acids: CASSLETQAGYTF. Together with reference TRBV7-2 and TRBJ1-2, the CDR3 gives the full variable domain: GAGVSQSPSNKVTEKGKDVELRCDPISGHTALYWYRQSLGQGLEFLIYFQGNSAPDKSGLPSDRFSAERTGGSVSTLTIQRTQQEDSAVYLCASSLETQAGYTFGSGTRLTVV.

The chain joins TRBV5-4 to TRBJ2-5, with 11 nucleotides matching TRBD2. The CDR3 is 16 residues long. Germline V CDR1 and CDR2: SGHNT, YYREEE (reference sequence). After removal of 6 bases from V and 0 bases from J, the junction contained 7 bases not matched to a gene. The CDR3 region has the DNA TGTGCCAGCACGCCGGGACTAGCGGTGTACCAAGAGACCCAGTACTTC. Translation gives CASTPGLAVYQETQYF.